This TCR beta chain was recorded in a study of T cell responses to AZD1222 COVID-19 vaccine. Profiled with immunoSEQ multiplex PCR; TCRdb holds only in-frame clones, not every one. The table has 65,000 to 95,000 clones, around 80% seen once. Sequencing used peripheral blood, obtained on day 0 of AZD1222 vaccination. The receptor was isolated from an adult in good health.

CDR3 sequence reads: CAISVTGGTEAFF. The DNA of the CDR3 is TGTGCCATCAGTGTGACAGGGGGCACTGAAGCTTTCTTT. V gene TRBV10-3 combines with J gene TRBJ1-1; 9 nucleotides line up with TRBD1. This CDR3 is built from 13 residues. Per the germline V gene, CDR1 is ENHRY and CDR2 is SYGVKD. Trimming removed 4 bases from V and 4 bases from J; junction bases left unmatched: 1.